These 31 T cell receptor beta chains were sequenced from one sample in a study of shared clonotypes between healthy human individuals. Generated by immunoSEQ multiplex PCR, the TCRdb table keeps only in-frame clones and is missing some. The sample contains fewer than 3 million clones, about 90% of which appear only once. Sequenced input: naive CD4+ T cells from PBMCs. Subset here: CD45RA+ positively selected. Receptors originate from a man younger than 35 in good health. Some clones in this sample may be carry-over from other donors' samples.

This clone has just one count. This chain connects TRBV7-2 to TRBJ2-2, with a possible D match to TRBD2 (6 bases). The ends were cut back, 5 bases at V and 4 bases at J, with 14 bases in the middle. This CDR3 has 15 residues. Germline V gives CDR1 SGHTA, CDR2 FQGNSA. The CDR3 sequence is CASSPTLAGTGELFF. Written as DNA, the CDR3 is TGTGCCAGCAGCCCCACACTAGCTGGCACCGGGGAGCTGTTTTTT.

The V call is TRBV6-5, the J call TRBJ2-5; the D call may be TRBD1 or TRBD2 (5 bases each). V was cut by 0 bases and J by 2 bases, with 13 bases left in between. Germline CDR1 and CDR2: MNHEY and SVGAGI. The CDR3 consists of 16 residues. The CDR3 region is CASSYSITGTQETQYF. In DNA form, the CDR3 reads TGTGCCAGCAGTTACTCGATTACCGGGACGCAAGAGACCCAGTACTTC.

The V gene is TRBV4-1, the J gene TRBJ2-1; 7 bases line up with TRBD2. The CDR3 sequence is 16 residues long. In germline, CDR1 is MGHRA, CDR2 YSYEKL. Germline trimming cut 2 bases from V and 2 bases from J; bases unmatched to any gene: 6. CDR3 coding DNA: TGCGCCAGCAGCCAAAATGCGGGAGCCACCTACAATGAGCAGTTCTTC. It is translated as CASSQNAGATYNEQFF.

The chain carries TRBV5-1 and TRBJ2-3; D tentatively reads TRBD1 or TRBD2 (6 bases each). CDR3 length: 17 residues. Germline values: CDR1 SGHRS, CDR2 YFSETQ. The V end lost 4 bases, the J end lost 3 bases, and 21 bases lay between the germline ends. The CDR3 here is CASSPFRGQIGTDTQYF. In DNA, the CDR3 is TGCGCCAGCAGCCCCTTCCGGGGGCAAATTGGGACAGATACGCAGTATTTT. The full variable domain, completed using reference TRBV5-1 and TRBJ2-3, is KAGVTQTPRYLIKTRGQQVTLSCSPISGHRSVSWYQQTPGQGLQFLFEYFSETQRNKGNFPGRFSGRQFSNSRSEMNVSTLELGDSALYLCASSPFRGQIGTDTQYFGPGTRLTVL.

The chain couples TRBV5-1 to TRBJ2-1; 8 bases are a match to TRBD2. V trimming: 1 base; J trimming: 0 bases; junction bases outside the gene matches: 12. This CDR3 is built from 19 residues. From germline, CDR1 is SGHRS and CDR2 YFSETQ. The CDR3: CASSLRAAAGVPSYNEQFF. In DNA, the CDR3 is TGCGCCAGCAGCTTGAGGGCGGCAGCGGGAGTTCCCTCCTACAATGAGCAGTTCTTC.

The chain combines TRBV28 with TRBJ2-5; the D is unclear. With the DNA end fitting TRBJ2-7 better, the J assignment may be wrong. Germline CDR1 is MDHEN and CDR2 is SYDVKM. The CDR3 consists of 15 residues. The CDR3 DNA follows: TGTGCCAGCAGTTTTATGCGACCCAATTCGTACGAGCAGTACTTC. Translated, it gives CASSFMRPNSYEQYF.

This rearrangement joins TRBV5-5 to TRBJ2-7; 8 bases agree with TRBD1. Germline V lookup: CDR1 SGHKS, CDR2 YYEKEE (reference sequence). Germline trimming cut 4 bases from V and 2 bases from J; bases unmatched to any gene: 8. This CDR3 comprises 15 residues. The chain's CDR3 is CASSLEWGQAYEQYF. Written as DNA, the CDR3 is TGTGCCAGCAGCCTGGAGTGGGGACAGGCCTACGAGCAGTACTTC.

J is TRBJ2-1 and V is TRBV29-1; perhaps D is TRBD1 or TRBD2 (5 bases each). The CDR3 is 13 residues long. With 7 bases removed from V and 3 bases from J, the gap between germline ends came to 13 bases. The germline V gene encodes CDR1 SQVTM and CDR2 ANQGSEA. In nucleotides, the CDR3 is TGCAGCGGCTCCTGGGGGAACTACAATGAGCAGTTCTTC. Residues: CSGSWGNYNEQFF.

The chain employs TRBV11-3 and TRBJ2-3, with D perhaps matching TRBD2 (6 bases). This CDR3 is 16 amino acids long. V lost 4 bases and J 4 bases, leaving 18 bases between the germline ends. Germline V gives CDR1 SGHNT, CDR2 YENEEA. The CDR3 sequence: CASSSSIGSVSDTQYF. As DNA, the CDR3 is TGTGCCAGCAGCTCGTCGATCGGGAGTGTGTCAGATACGCAGTATTTT.

The chain carries TRBV4-1 and TRBJ1-1; a possible D gene is TRBD1 (5 bases). V was shortened by 4 bases and J by 0 bases, with 12 bases between the two germline ends. Germline values: CDR1 MGHRA, CDR2 YSYEKL. This CDR3 is 15 amino acids long. CDR3 region: CASSPWTSMNTEAFF. In DNA form, the CDR3 reads TGCGCCAGCAGCCCCTGGACATCTATGAACACTGAAGCTTTCTTT.

The chain links TRBV7-8 to TRBJ1-5; D not certain. CDR1 SGHVS and CDR2 FQNEAQ come from the germline V gene. Trimming stripped 7 bases from V and 10 bases from J, with 20 bases between. This CDR3 spans 14 amino acids. The CDR3 DNA reads TGTGCCAGCACCCTTGTAGCATACATGGGACCCCAGCATTTT. This codes for CASTLVAYMGPQHF. Complete variable domain (other parts from reference TRBV7-8 and TRBJ1-5): GAGVSQSPRYKVAKRGQDVALRCDPISGHVSLFWYQQALGQGPEFLTYFQNEAQLDKSGLPSDRFFAERPEGSVSTLKIQRTQQEDSAVYLCASTLVAYMGPQHFGDGTRLSIL.

This chain joins TRBV4-3 and TRBJ2-1; D uncertain. Trimming pared 0 bases from V and 5 bases from J, leaving 8 bases between. Germline loops: CDR1 LGHNA, CDR2 YSLEER. CDR3 length: 14 amino acids. The CDR3 spells CASSQEGLNNEQFF. CDR3 in DNA: TGCGCCAGCAGCCAAGAAGGCTTAAACAATGAGCAGTTCTTC.

This clone has only one observation. V and J are TRBV29-1 and TRBJ2-7, with 8 bases lining up with TRBD2. This CDR3 has 12 amino acids. The junction had 6 bases not matched to a gene; V was cut back by 6 bases and J by 5 bases. Looked up from germline, CDR1 is SQVTM and CDR2 is ANQGSEA. CDR3 protein: CSVTFGGDEQYF. CDR3 nucleotide sequence: TGCAGCGTCACTTTCGGGGGGGACGAGCAGTACTTC.

This rearrangement joins TRBV10-3 to TRBJ1-4; 11 bases are shared with TRBD1. The CDR3 contains 15 residues. Germline trimming cut 10 bases from V and 6 bases from J; bases unmatched to any gene: 10. The germline CDR1 and CDR2 sequences are ENHRY and SYGVKD. The chain's CDR3 is CATLRGQGADEKLFF. CDR3 sequence (DNA): TGTGCCACCTTACGAGGACAGGGGGCGGATGAAAAACTGTTTTTT.

This clone was picked up a small number of times. The chain is built from TRBV2 and TRBJ1-1; D remains ambiguous. V was shortened by 6 bases and J by 7 bases, with 12 bases between the two germline ends. CDR1 is SNHLY and CDR2 is FYNNEI in the germline V gene. This CDR3 contains 12 residues. CDR3 DNA sequence: TGTGCCAGCAGCCAAAAACCGTATGAAGCTTTCTTT. Amino acid sequence: CASSQKPYEAFF. Using reference TRBV2 and TRBJ1-1 for the parts outside the CDR3, the full variable domain is EPEVTQTPSHQVTQMGQEVILRCVPISNHLYFYWYRQILGQKVEFLVSFYNNEISEKSEIFDDQFSVERPDGSNFTLKIRSTKLEDSAMYFCASSQKPYEAFFGQGTRLTVV.

This chain connects TRBV5-4 to TRBJ2-3; 7 bases line up with TRBD2. The germline CDR1 and CDR2 sequences are SGHNT and YYREEE (reference sequence). The CDR3 has 15 amino acids. Germline trimming cut 8 bases from V and 5 bases from J; bases unmatched to any gene: 14. CDR3 sequence (DNA): TGTGCCAGTTCACAAGGACTAGTTGTGGTAGATACGCAGTATTTT. It yields the protein CASSQGLVVVDTQYF.

The rearrangement joins TRBV11-2 to TRBJ2-1; 10 positions match TRBD2. CDR1 and CDR2 from the germline V gene are SGHAT and FQNNGV. This CDR3 region has 17 residues. V dropped 5 bases and J dropped 3; count of bases not matched to a gene: 10. The CDR3 here is CASSRTSGQTHYNEQFF. Here the CDR3 DNA reads TGTGCCAGCAGCCGGACTAGCGGCCAGACCCACTACAATGAGCAGTTCTTC.

This chain joins TRBV9 and TRBJ2-1, with 7 bases fitting TRBD2. Germline trimming cut 6 bases from V and 7 bases from J; bases unmatched to any gene: 13. The germline V gene has CDR1 SGDLS and CDR2 YYNGEE. The CDR3 length is 15 residues. The CDR3 nucleotides read TGTGCCAGCAACCAAGGACTAGAGCAGACGAATGAGCAGTTCTTC. It yields the protein CASNQGLEQTNEQFF.

The V call is TRBV12-5, the J call TRBJ2-3; perhaps TRBD2 as D (5 bases). The CDR3 consists of 14 residues. Trimming left V 3 bases short and J 6 bases short, with 13 bases between. CDR1 is LGHNT, CDR2 FRNRAP, per germline. CDR3 amino acids: CASGFGGGGDTQYF. The CDR3 nucleotides read TGTGCTAGTGGTTTTGGAGGAGGCGGGGATACGCAGTATTTT.

The chain links TRBV4-1 to TRBJ1-1, with TRBD1 matching over 9 bases. The V segment lost 3 bases and the J segment 0 bases; nucleotides outside the gene matches: 5. Germline CDR1 MGHRA, CDR2 YSYEKL. The CDR3 contains 16 residues. The CDR3 reads CASSHETGGMNTEAFF. CDR3 bases: TGCGCCAGCAGCCATGAGACAGGGGGGATGAACACTGAAGCTTTCTTT.

This clone is a singleton in its sample. The J gene is TRBJ2-2, the V gene TRBV27; TRBD2 agrees at 7 bases. After removal of 8 bases from V and 0 bases from J, the junction contained 6 bases not matched to a gene. The CDR3 spans 15 residues. The germline V gene has CDR1 MNHEY and CDR2 SMNVEV (reference sequence). The CDR3: CASCPSGTNTGELFF. CDR3 nucleotides: TGTGCCAGCTGTCCTAGCGGTACGAACACCGGGGAGCTGTTTTTT.

The chain is built from TRBV25-1 and TRBJ2-2; 7 bases match TRBD1. CDR3 length: 18 amino acids. With 4 bases clipped from V and 5 bases from J, the junction kept 16 bases outside the gene matches. Germline CDR1 reads MGHDK; CDR2 reads SYGVNS. Written as DNA, the CDR3 is TGTGCCAGCAGTGCGGACAGGAGCAGGTTTGGGTTTACCGGGGAGCTGTTTTTT. Amino acid sequence: CASSADRSRFGFTGELFF.

This chain joins TRBV2 and TRBJ2-7; either TRBD1 or TRBD2 may supply D (5 bases each). The germline V and J ends were trimmed by 3 bases and 5 bases, with 14 bases remaining between them. The CDR3 is 14 residues long. Germline V gene data show CDR1 as SNHLY and CDR2 as FYNNEI. The CDR3 sequence: CASSEEAGRHEQYF. Here the CDR3 DNA reads TGTGCCAGCAGTGAGGAGGCAGGGCGGCACGAGCAGTACTTC.

The chain recombines TRBV4-3 with TRBJ2-5; maybe TRBD2 (6 bases). Germline V CDR1 and CDR2: LGHNA, YSLEER. Trimming shortened V by 2 bases and J by 1 base, and 8 bases separated the two germline ends. The CDR3 is made up of 14 amino acids. Written as DNA, the CDR3 is TGCGCCAGCAGCCAACAAGCGGGCCAAGAGACCCAGTACTTC. Its protein is CASSQQAGQETQYF.

V usage is TRBV10-2 and J usage is TRBJ1-5; D ambiguous. The CDR3 length is 17 residues. Germline CDR1 and CDR2: WSHSY and SAAADI. V was trimmed by 8 bases and J by 0 bases, leaving 20 bases between them. In DNA form, the CDR3 reads TGCGCCAGCCGGTCATCGGCAGTACTCTATAGCAATCAGCCCCAGCATTTT. It codes for CASRSSAVLYSNQPQHF.

CDR3 region: CASSFGANVLTF. CDR3 coding DNA: TGTGCCAGCAGTTTTGGGGCCAACGTCCTGACTTTC. This chain connects TRBV27 to TRBJ2-6; the D is unclear. Germline loops: CDR1 MNHEY, CDR2 SMNVEV (reference sequence). The CDR3 length is 12 residues. Trimming stripped 3 bases from V and 3 bases from J, with 0 bases between.

The chain's CDR3 is CASSSFGANTGELFF. In DNA form, the CDR3 reads TGTGCCAGCAGCTCATTCGGGGCTAACACCGGGGAGCTGTTTTTT. This chain links TRBV7-2 with TRBJ2-2; D might be TRBD1 or TRBD2, each matching 5 bases. The CDR3 contains 15 residues. V dropped 4 bases and J dropped 2 bases, with 11 bases sitting between them. The germline V gene has CDR1 SGHTA and CDR2 FQGNSA.

V usage is TRBV19 and J usage is TRBJ1-5; no clear D. V dropped 3 bases and J dropped 3 bases, with 9 bases sitting between them. Looked up from germline, CDR1 is LNHDA and CDR2 is SQIVND (reference sequence). CDR3 length: 14 residues. DNA of the CDR3: TGTGCCAGTAGTATTGTCGGGAACAATCAGCCCCAGCATTTT. It is translated as CASSIVGNNQPQHF.

The chain joins TRBV2 to TRBJ1-1; 9 nucleotides align to TRBD1. The J segment lost 1 base and the V segment lost 5 bases, leaving 2 bases of the junction unmatched. This CDR3 has 14 amino acids. In germline, CDR1 is SNHLY, CDR2 FYNNEI. For the CDR3, the DNA is TGTGCCAGCAGTCCACAGGGGGCGAACACTGAAGCTTTCTTT. Translating it yields CASSPQGANTEAFF.

Of note for this clone: Other DNA variants within this sample encode the same CDR3. The V gene is TRBV2, the J gene TRBJ2-6; D is ambiguous. Germline-derived CDR1 and CDR2 are SNHLY and FYNNEI. V dropped 4 bases and J dropped 0 bases, with 4 bases sitting between them. This CDR3 comprises 14 residues. The CDR3 loop is CASSGGSGANVLTF. In nucleotides, the CDR3 is TGTGCCAGCAGTGGCGGCTCTGGGGCCAACGTCCTGACTTTC.

The V gene is TRBV6-5, the J gene TRBJ2-7; D is uncertain. The V end lost 5 bases, the J end lost 0 bases, and 14 bases lay between the germline ends. CDR1 is MNHEY, CDR2 SVGAGI, per germline. The CDR3 runs to 15 residues. In DNA, the CDR3 is TGTGCCAGCAGTCGACCGACCGCTCTCTCCTACGAGCAGTACTTC. Translated, it gives CASSRPTALSYEQYF.